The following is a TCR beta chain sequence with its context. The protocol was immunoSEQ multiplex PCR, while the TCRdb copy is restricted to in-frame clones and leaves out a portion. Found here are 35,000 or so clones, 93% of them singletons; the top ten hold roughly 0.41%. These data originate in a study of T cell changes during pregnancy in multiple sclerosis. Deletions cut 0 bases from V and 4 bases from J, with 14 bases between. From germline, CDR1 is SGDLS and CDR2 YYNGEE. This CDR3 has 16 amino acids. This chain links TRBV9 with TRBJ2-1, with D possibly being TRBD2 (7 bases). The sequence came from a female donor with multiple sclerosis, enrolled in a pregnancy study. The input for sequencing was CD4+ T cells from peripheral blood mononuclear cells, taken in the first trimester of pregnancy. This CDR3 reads CASSVEGGRAYNEQFF. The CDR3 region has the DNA TGTGCCAGCAGCGTAGAGGGGGGGCGAGCTTACAATGAGCAGTTCTTC.